This T cell receptor (beta chain) was sequenced during a study of T cells after yellow fever vaccination. Study at large: With SMART-Seq v4 Ultra Low Input, the fractions containing low cell numbers were prepared. Study-wide results and limits: The secondary T-cell response peaked on day 5, not day 15, but was weaker. Boosting was followed by the reappearance of most primary-vaccination clones (about 96% CD4, about 90% CD8).

CDR3 length: 14 residues. The V gene end was trimmed by 5 bases and the J gene end by 7 bases; junction bases not matched to a gene: 9. CDR1 is MDHEN and CDR2 is SYDVKM in the germline V gene. By sample fraction, this clonotype is medium-sized (0.01 to 0.1%). 5'RACE template switching added a universal primer site and UMIs to TCR cDNA. TCRdb processed the 5' RACE reads anew with MiXCR; each CDR3 protein has one entry. This sample has under 20,000 distinct CDR3 sequences, with just over 4% found just once. The V gene is TRBV28, the J gene TRBJ2-7, with TRBD1 identical over 9 bases. The receptor was derived from a man younger than 45 who received the YFV17D yellow fever vaccine. The sample was PBMCs, either bulk or a sorted T-cell subset (CD4+, CD8+, memory, or dextramer-sorted; not recorded which), taken 15 days after the yellow fever booster vaccination. The CDR3 sequence: CASSKPQGAREQYF. The CDR3 DNA reads as TGTGCCAGCAGTAAACCACAGGGGGCGAGGGAGCAGTACTTC.